Each of the 2 T cell receptor beta chains below was sequenced from the same sample in a study of blood T cell repertoires in COVID-19. Measured with immunoSEQ multiplex PCR; TCRdb has only the in-frame clones, and not every one. The sample comprises over 120,000 clones, roughly 79% of which are singletons, and roughly 2.9% rests with the top ten. Sequencing was carried out using PBMCs or T cells enriched from blood (not recorded which). These receptors were collected from a woman in her 50s who had recovered from COVID-19.

This clone was detected ten times or more. The chain has TRBV2 and TRBJ2-1; 7 bases agree with TRBD1. The CDR3 is 14 residues long. Trimming took 4 bases from V and 5 from J; bases not matched to a gene: 5. Germline V gene lookup returns CDR1 SNHLY and CDR2 FYNNEI. This chain's CDR3 is CASSGGGAHNEQFF. The DNA for the CDR3 is TGTGCCAGCAGTGGAGGGGGCGCGCACAATGAGCAGTTCTTC.

This chain uses TRBV6-5 with TRBJ2-7; perhaps TRBD1 as D (6 bases). The CDR3 spans 15 residues. Deletions cut 6 bases from V and 0 bases from J, with 15 bases between. CDR1 and CDR2 from the germline V gene are MNHEY and SVGAGI. CDR3 bases: TGTGCCAGCAGCCTCCGGGACACGGACTCCTACGAGCAGTACTTC. It specifies CASSLRDTDSYEQYF.